The 26 T cell receptor beta chains below all came from one sample that was sequenced in a study of cytomegalovirus exposure and HLA in healthy donors (dated by TCRdb to between 2016 and 2019). Library creation used the immunoSEQ multiplex PCR assay. For the multiplex PCR, a mixture combining 60 forward primers for TCR Vbeta segments and 13 reverse primers for TCR Jbeta segments was used. Imported from immuneACCESS, the table was reduced by TCRdb to in-frame sequences with V and J called. These copies leave out some clones; in studies compared against another copy, an unresolved V gene accounts for under half, and the cause of the remainder is not known. For this sample there are more than 90,000 clones; roughly 75% appear just once. Around 0.74% of the sample is in the top ten clones. The sample taken for sequencing was PBMCs. The receptors were sampled from a woman in her sixties in good health and CMV-seronegative.

This clone was seen more than once but under ten times. The genes are TRBV6-1 and TRBJ1-5; D unresolved. Trimming removed 7 bases at V and 0 bases at J, with 13 bases between. The length of the CDR3 is 15 residues. Germline CDR1 MNHNS, CDR2 SASEGT. The CDR3 nucleotides read TGTGCCAGCATCAACGGAGTTTATAGCAATCAGCCCCAGCATTTT. This gives the protein CASINGVYSNQPQHF.

This clone was counted between two and nine times. This chain uses TRBV4-3 with TRBJ2-7; 10 nucleotides match TRBD1. CDR1 is LGHNA, CDR2 YSLEER, per germline. J was trimmed by 2 bases and V by 0 bases; bases with no gene match: 4. The CDR3 is 16 amino acids. The CDR3 region is CASSQDGQGDTYEQYF. In nucleotides, the CDR3 is TGCGCCAGCAGCCAAGATGGACAGGGGGACACCTACGAGCAGTACTTC.

This clone was seen a handful of times. The DNA of the CDR3 is TGTGCCAGCAGCTTAGCGGGGGGACAATTTAGCACAGATACGCAGTATTTT. Its translation: CASSLAGGQFSTDTQYF. The chain is built from TRBV9 and TRBJ2-3; 10 bases map to TRBD2. Germline V gene lookup returns CDR1 SGDLS and CDR2 YYNGEE. The CDR3 contains 17 residues. The V segment lost 4 bases and the J segment 0 bases; nucleotides outside the gene matches: 8. The full variable domain, in which reference TRBV9 and TRBJ2-3 provide the parts outside the CDR3, is DSGVTQTPKHLITATGQRVTLRCSPRSGDLSVYWYQQSLDQGLQFLIQYYNGEERAKGNILERFSAQQFPDLHSELNLSSLELGDSALYFCASSLAGGQFSTDTQYFGPGTRLTVL.

The genes are TRBV9 and TRBJ2-7; 8 bases align to TRBD2. Unmatched junction bases numbered 7, after V lost 4 bases and J lost 4 bases. CDR1 is SGDLS and CDR2 is YYNGEE in the germline V gene. The CDR3 has 14 amino acids. The CDR3 DNA follows: TGTGCCAGCAGCTCACGGGGGGGCTGGTACGAGCAGTACTTC. Residues: CASSSRGGWYEQYF. The complete variable domain, with remaining parts taken from reference TRBV9 and TRBJ2-7, reads DSGVTQTPKHLITATGQRVTLRCSPRSGDLSVYWYQQSLDQGLQFLIQYYNGEERAKGNILERFSAQQFPDLHSELNLSSLELGDSALYFCASSSRGGWYEQYFGPGTRLTVT.

CDR3 coding DNA: TGCGCCAGCAGCCAAGAGGCAGGGGGCTCTTATGGCTACACCTTC. Translated: CASSQEAGGSYGYTF. The V call is TRBV4-3, the J call TRBJ1-2; 8 positions match TRBD1. Unmatched junction bases numbered 5, after V lost 0 bases and J lost 5 bases. This CDR3 has 15 amino acids. The germline V gene has CDR1 LGHNA and CDR2 YSLEER.

The chain joins TRBV18 to TRBJ2-7, with D possibly TRBD2 on 5 matching bases. V was cut by 3 bases and J by 7 bases, with 22 bases left in between. The germline gives CDR1 KGHSH, CDR2 LQKENI. The length of the CDR3 is 16 residues. The CDR3 nucleotides are TGTGCCAGCTCACCGTACACTAGTCCTTTAAGTGAGGAGCAGTACTTC. This translates into CASSPYTSPLSEEQYF.

This rearrangement joins TRBV4-3 to TRBJ2-7; D remains ambiguous. There are 15 residues in the CDR3. Germline CDR1 LGHNA, CDR2 YSLEER. V shed 0 bases and J shed 3 bases, with 12 bases lying between them. The CDR3 here is CASSQESTSGYEQYF. Written as DNA, the CDR3 is TGCGCCAGCAGCCAAGAGAGTACTTCTGGCTACGAGCAGTACTTC.

The V call is TRBV19, the J call TRBJ2-5, with D perhaps matching TRBD2 (5 bases). V shed 6 bases and J shed 1 base, with 12 bases lying between them. Germline V gene lookup returns CDR1 LNHDA and CDR2 SQIVND (reference sequence). CDR3 size: 14 residues. CDR3 protein: CASSRTGSQETQYF. CDR3 DNA sequence: TGTGCCAGTAGCCGAACGGGGTCCCAAGAGACCCAGTACTTC.

This chain links TRBV6-5 with TRBJ2-2; a weak D match, TRBD1 (6 bases). Germline V lookup: CDR1 MNHEY, CDR2 SVGAGI. CDR3 length: 16 residues. The V end lost 3 bases, the J end lost 2 bases, and 13 bases lay between the germline ends. The CDR3 nucleotides are TGTGCCAGCAGTTATACCGGGACACCTAACACCGGGGAGCTGTTTTTT. Protein: CASSYTGTPNTGELFF.

J is TRBJ2-6 and V is TRBV4-1; a possible D gene is TRBD2 (6 bases). Germline CDR1 reads MGHRA; CDR2 reads YSYEKL. The CDR3 covers 18 residues. V gave up 0 bases and J gave up 2 bases, with 14 bases separating them. The CDR3 DNA reads TGCGCCAGCAGCCAAGATGGCGGGCGGGGTACTGGGGCCAACGTCCTGACTTTC. Its translation is CASSQDGGRGTGANVLTF.

The chain recombines TRBV9 with TRBJ2-7, with 10 bases aligning to TRBD1. CDR1 is SGDLS, CDR2 YYNGEE, per germline. The V and J ends lost 4 bases and 2 bases, in that order; junction bases with no gene match: 6. The CDR3 spans 15 residues. The CDR3 nucleotides are TGTGCCAGCAGCCTCCGGGACAGGGGTCCCTACGAGCAGTACTTC. Protein sequence: CASSLRDRGPYEQYF. The full variable domain, rest sourced from reference TRBV9 and TRBJ2-7, is DSGVTQTPKHLITATGQRVTLRCSPRSGDLSVYWYQQSLDQGLQFLIQYYNGEERAKGNILERFSAQQFPDLHSELNLSSLELGDSALYFCASSLRDRGPYEQYFGPGTRLTVT.

As to this clone: The junction shows a germline mismatch at one end, possibly a read error. This chain links TRBV9 with TRBJ2-3; D is ambiguous. This CDR3 has 15 residues. CDR1 SGDLS and CDR2 YYNGEE come from the germline V gene. The CDR3: CASSVAIARTDTQYF. The CDR3 nucleotides are TGTGCCAGCAGCGTAGCGATAGCCCGCACCGATACGCAGTATTTT. Variable domain in full (rest from reference TRBV9 and TRBJ2-3): DSGVTQTPKHLITATGQRVTLRCSPRSGDLSVYWYQQSLDQGLQFLIQYYNGEERAKGNILERFSAQQFPDLHSELNLSSLELGDSALYFCASSVAIARTDTQYFGPGTRLTVL.

V is TRBV18 and J is TRBJ1-4, with 9 bases lining up with TRBD1. J lost 7 bases, V lost 3 bases, and 6 bases had no gene match. Germline V CDR1 and CDR2: KGHSH, LQKENI. CDR3 size: 15 residues. The CDR3 loop reads CASSPPGQGGEKLFF. CDR3 nucleotide sequence: TGTGCCAGCTCACCTCCGGGACAGGGCGGTGAAAAACTGTTTTTT.

The chain employs TRBV7-9 and TRBJ1-1; D is unclear. The CDR3 runs 14 residues. The V gene's germline CDR1 is SEHNR and CDR2 FQNEAQ (reference sequence). The V end lost 7 bases, the J end lost 5 bases, and 17 bases lay between the germline ends. CDR3 region: CASTLLRERTEAFF. CDR3 coding DNA: TGTGCCAGCACCCTTTTGAGGGAGAGGACTGAAGCTTTCTTT.

V and J are TRBV28 and TRBJ2-7; 8 bases fit TRBD1. Germline V gene sequence: CDR1 MDHEN, CDR2 SYDVKM. The length of the CDR3 is 13 residues. With V trimmed by 4 bases and J by 6 bases, 5 bases remained unmatched. CDR3 amino acids: CASSSMDRAEQYF. The CDR3 DNA follows: TGTGCCAGCAGTTCGATGGACAGGGCCGAGCAGTACTTC.

J is TRBJ2-7 and V is TRBV5-7; the D gene is possibly TRBD1 (5 bases). TRBV5-7 is reported as an ORF; its role is uncertain. Between the trimmed V and J ends, which lost 6 bases and 7 bases, there was a span of 17 bases. The CDR3 spans 13 residues. CDR3 residues: CASTSRQGGEQYF. CDR3 in DNA: TGTGCCAGCACTTCCCGCCAGGGTGGGGAGCAGTACTTC.

This sequence joins TRBV6-1 and TRBJ2-1; possibly TRBD1 for D (5 bases). The germline V gene has CDR1 MNHNS and CDR2 SASEGT. CDR3 length: 16 amino acids. V dropped 1 base and J dropped 2 bases, with 12 bases sitting between them. The CDR3 DNA reads as TGTGCCAGCAGTGAAGGACAGTACCTCCCCTACAATGAGCAGTTCTTC. This translates into CASSEGQYLPYNEQFF.

In its sample, this clone was seen a few times. V is TRBV6-5 and J is TRBJ2-1; 8 nucleotides align to TRBD2. The ends lost 0 bases at V and 10 bases at J; junction bases unmatched: 8. The CDR3 length is 15 residues. Germline V gene data show CDR1 as MNHEY and CDR2 as SVGAGI. The CDR3 reads CASSYSRAGGGEQFF. The DNA for the CDR3 is TGTGCCAGCAGTTACTCCCGGGCTGGCGGGGGGGAGCAGTTCTTC.

This chain connects TRBV6-5 to TRBJ1-2; maybe TRBD1 (5 bases). The V end was cut by 2 bases, the J end by 3 bases, with 10 bases between. The germline CDR1 and CDR2 sequences are MNHEY and SVGAGI. The CDR3 sequence is 14 residues long. CDR3 nucleotide sequence: TGTGCCAGCAGTTACGGTCAGGGTTACTATGGCTACACCTTC. It encodes CASSYGQGYYGYTF.

This clone was recorded once. The chain joins TRBV19 to TRBJ2-7; 7 nucleotides agree with TRBD2. This CDR3 contains 14 residues. Trimming took 1 base from V and 1 from J; bases not matched to a gene: 1. CDR1 is LNHDA, CDR2 SQIVND, per germline (reference sequence). CDR3 sequence reads: CASSIGRGSYEQYF. CDR3 coding DNA: TGTGCCAGTAGTATAGGGCGGGGGTCCTACGAGCAGTACTTC.

The J gene is TRBJ2-7, the V gene TRBV28; a weak D match, TRBD2 (5 bases). The V end lost 4 bases, the J end lost 0 bases, and 16 bases lay between the germline ends. CDR1 is MDHEN, CDR2 SYDVKM, per germline. The CDR3 sequence is 16 residues long. In DNA, the CDR3 is TGTGCCAGCAGTTCCCGGACTGTAATAAGCTCCTACGAGCAGTACTTC. Its translation is CASSSRTVISSYEQYF.

The V gene is TRBV18, the J gene TRBJ2-2, with D tentatively TRBD2 (6 bases). Trimming pared 6 bases from V and 2 bases from J, leaving 25 bases between. The CDR3 contains 19 residues. Germline CDR1 and CDR2: KGHSH and LQKENI. CDR3 coding DNA: TGTGCCAGCTCCCTCCGAATTACTAGCCCGACTAAAAACACCGGGGAGCTGTTTTTT. It yields the protein CASSLRITSPTKNTGELFF.

The chain is built from TRBV6-5 and TRBJ1-6; D uncertain. Germline V gene data show CDR1 as MNHEY and CDR2 as SVGAGI. V shed 4 bases and J shed 4 bases, with 11 bases lying between them. The CDR3 spans 15 residues. In DNA, the CDR3 is TGTGCCAGCAGTTTCGATCGTACATATAATTCACCCCTCCACTTT. Its translation is CASSFDRTYNSPLHF.

The chain employs TRBV10-3 and TRBJ2-7; 7 nucleotides agree with TRBD2. The CDR3 covers 18 residues. Germline assignment: CDR1 ENHRY and CDR2 SYGVKD. The V and J ends lost 0 bases and 7 bases, in that order; junction bases with no gene match: 18. CDR3 residues: CAISESGVTSLPPKEQYF. In DNA form, the CDR3 reads TGTGCCATCAGTGAGTCGGGGGTGACTAGCCTACCTCCTAAGGAGCAGTACTTC.

The rearrangement links TRBV7-9 to TRBJ1-2; D uncertain. Germline V gives CDR1 SEHNR, CDR2 FQNEAQ (reference sequence). Deletions cut 5 bases from V and 6 bases from J, with 13 bases between. The CDR3 is 13 residues long. The CDR3 region has the DNA TGTGCCAGCAGCCTCCTGGAGGAGGATGGCTACACCTTC. Encoded protein: CASSLLEEDGYTF.

The genes are TRBV9 and TRBJ1-2, with D maybe TRBD1 (5 bases). V shed 4 bases and J shed 2 bases, with 12 bases lying between them. The CDR3 has 14 amino acids. Germline V gives CDR1 SGDLS, CDR2 YYNGEE. The CDR3 region is CASSPAGWNYGYTF. CDR3 coding DNA: TGTGCCAGCAGCCCGGCAGGGTGGAACTATGGCTACACCTTC. Together with reference TRBV9 and TRBJ1-2, the CDR3 gives the full variable domain: DSGVTQTPKHLITATGQRVTLRCSPRSGDLSVYWYQQSLDQGLQFLIQYYNGEERAKGNILERFSAQQFPDLHSELNLSSLELGDSALYFCASSPAGWNYGYTFGSGTRLTVV.